This T cell receptor (beta chain) derives from a study of cytomegalovirus exposure and HLA in healthy donors (dated by TCRdb to 2016 to 2017). For the study in its entirety: According to an earlier analysis of a few hundred of the donors, some 180 million T cells yielded 90 million to 130 million unique TCR beta sequences and around 300 Gb of sequence data. Of the roughly 400 genotyped donors, more than 75% were placed in the genetic ancestry cluster associated with self-reported Caucasian donors. Genome-wide SNP genotypes for about 60% of the roughly 700 donors were used in a later genetic analysis, which treated that subset as a discovery cohort. All discovery cohort repertoires had been generated using a single sequencing platform. Donor age, sex, ethnicity and CMV serostatus were collected together with the repertoire data. Typing coverage varied by locus: about 629-640 donors for A, B, C, DRB1 and DQB1; approximately 500 for DQA1; nearly 610 for DPA1; around 490 for DPB1. The study aimed to test whether signatures of past pathogen exposure could be identified by cataloging public T cell receptors. Both class I and class II loci were covered by HLA typing, at four-digit resolution. A later analysis re-examined previously published TCR beta repertoires from just over 650 donors and added high-resolution HLA genotyping to investigate patterns of TCR occurrence. In the later analysis, no new phenotypic data were used to find candidate immune exposures; instead, reliance was placed on TCR beta sequences and their occurrence across donors. A separate validation cohort of roughly 130 different subjects was used in addition to the 666-subject first cohort. Among roughly 370 genotyped donors of the cohort, an average of approximately 240,000 unique TCR beta nucleotide sequences were sequenced per donor, about a sixth of them non-productive. The study used immunosequencing to profile the T cell repertoires of hundreds of subjects and linked those repertoires to cytomegalovirus serostatus. High-throughput TCR immunosequencing, statistical association of individual TCRs with disease status, and machine learning were combined to predict cytomegalovirus infection status. About five DR-DQ haplotypes were handled as single units for association and clustering because linkage in the cohort was strong. In an earlier analysis of roughly 540 of the donors, high-throughput TCR beta sequencing was used to judge whether each TCR beta V gene segment behaved as functional or pseudogenic. Roughly 300 gigabases of sequencing data and 80 million or so unique TCR sequences were included in an early release covering 550 to 650 HLA-typed donors. Paper-wide results and their limitations: In vitro tests confirmed that a few of the cytomegalovirus-associated TCR beta chains recognize cytomegalovirus antigens. In the study, around 150 TCR beta chains were listed as associated with cytomegalovirus. Some IMGT-functional V segments, including TRBV6-2 and TRBV6-3, could not be told apart with the 87-base-pair reads, so those segments were excluded. Strong co-occurrence of HLA alleles, especially DR and DQ, made assigning TCR associations to individual alleles difficult. Approximately 18 rarely observed V segments, including chromosome 9 orphons, were excluded from the earlier analysis of just under 600 of the donors because counts were too low. While some public TCRs were present in many individuals, most TCR sequences turned up only very rarely across donors. In a later analysis, several top co-occurrence clusters were reported to appear linked to parvovirus B19, influenza, CMV and Epstein-Barr virus. Compared with equally common non-associated chains, HLA-associated TCR beta chains in a later analysis were more clonally expanded and had lower generation probabilities. A later genetic analysis reported fewer N-insertions in productive TCRs among donors in an Asian-associated ancestry cluster than the approximately 700-donor mean. The classifier was reported to diagnose cytomegalovirus status with high specificity and sensitivity in both the original and validation cohorts. A cluster of highly shared sequence variants was judged likely to be a technical artifact of the sequencing pipeline. According to a later analysis, most CMV-associated TCR beta chains appeared to be HLA-restricted, and the HLA associations seemed to be driven largely by CMV exposure. Because HLA typing was missing for some donors at each locus, association tests included only the typed subset. The authors suggested that the approach could potentially be extended to other disease states and immunological phenotypes. The presence/absence analyses assumed that sequencing depth was roughly uniform across donors, and that assumption may not be true. In an earlier analysis of fewer than 700 of the donors, most TCR beta V segments appeared in productive rearrangements about 87% or about 30% of the time, broadly matching IMGT annotations. Immune exposure information for the cohort was limited to CMV serostatus. A later analysis associated 17,000 or so TCR beta sequences with specific HLA alleles at a false discovery rate of 0.05. In this cohort, only TCR beta chains were sequenced, and detectable features were limited by the absence of alpha or paired-chain data. According to a later analysis, TCR association rates differed among HLA loci, with DRB1 alleles showing the most associated TCRs and HLA-C alleles showing the fewest. A further reported finding was that TCR beta sequences accurately predicted the HLA-A and HLA-B alleles for most subjects in the first cohort. Linkage disequilibrium might explain the correlated functional status among segregating V segments, but an unknown experimental factor could not be excluded. V-gene and J-gene trimming of TCR beta chains was associated with a missense DCLRE1C variant in a later genetic analysis, and the association was replicated in an independent cohort.

The cohort comprised under 700 healthy bone marrow donors. At the time of sampling, every cohort member was nominally healthy, though immune exposures that went unrecorded were likely present. The donor was CMV seronegative and was included in the group of 352 seronegative cohort members. Every donor gave a peripheral blood sample, and the peripheral blood mononuclear cells from that sample were used for TCR beta sequencing. The Qiagen DNeasy Blood Extraction Kit was used to extract genomic DNA from the blood cell samples. Comments on this clone: What this receptor recognizes is not known. Base qualities are missing; no much larger clone stands one base away.

Libraries were constructed by the immunoSEQ multiplex PCR assay. For the multiplex PCR, a mixture combining 60 forward primers for TCR Vbeta segments and 13 reverse primers for TCR Jbeta segments was used. Amplification of the CDR3 region of rearranged TCR beta genes was performed with a multiplex PCR assay on genomic DNA. Amplified TCR beta libraries were sequenced as 87-base-pair reads on the Illumina HiSeq System. The source study handled its data this way. Across the roughly 640 repertoires, a later analysis counted 75 million to 90 million unique TCR beta chains, roughly 11 million of which were shared by at least two donors. Raw reads were error-corrected and collapsed into unique sequences with a nearest-neighbor algorithm that merged closely related sequences to remove PCR and sequencing errors. To assign V, D and J gene segments, CDR3 sequences were aligned to IMGT reference sequences. Each retained sequence needed at least a six-nucleotide match to both a V gene segment and a J gene segment. A rearrangement was called productive if the CDR3 had no stop codons and remained in frame with V and J, and every other rearrangement was called non-productive. CDR3 was defined by IMGT convention, running from the second conserved V-encoded cysteine to the conserved J-encoded phenylalanine. Sequences without an unambiguous match to a single V gene segment were excluded from the earlier analysis of 587 of the donors. An earlier analysis of over 450 of the donors classified V segments as functional when productive rearrangements were above 56.7% and as segregating when the standard deviation between donors was above 5%. A statistical classification framework was built for diagnosing cytomegalovirus status from the catalog of TCR beta chain sequences. A later analysis assigned V and J genes by comparing TCR nucleotide sequences with IMGT/GENE-DB human TR gene sequences. Using the TCRdist pipeline, a later analysis assigned CDR3 sequences along with most-parsimonious VDJ recombination scenarios. In a later analysis, each TCR beta chain was defined by its CDR3 amino acid sequence together with its V-gene family, and reads lacking a unique V-gene family were excluded. As a way to deal with suspected cross-contamination and a sequencing artifact, a later analysis dropped 450 to 700 nucleotide sequences that were highly shared and had low generation probability. A later analysis calculated a clonal expansion index for each public chain from normalized within-repertoire ranks of inferred template counts. In a later analysis, generation probabilities were computed with a VDJ recombination model fitted to out-of-frame rearrangements, and the resulting probabilities were checked against IGoR. Hypergeometric tests were used in a later analysis to score TCR-TCR, TCR-HLA and TCR-CMV co-occurrence, with a repertoire-size bias correction applied to the TCR pairs. False discovery rates were estimated in a later analysis by permuting HLA or CMV assignments 20 times. In a later analysis, co-occurring TCRs were grouped using DBSCAN, with TCRdist sequence similarity added in when clustering inside HLA-allele-positive subsets. Repertoires with fewer than 30,000 or more than 120,000 public chains were left out of co-occurrence clustering, as were a few repertoires with anomalous nucleotide sharing. Here the immuneACCESS table is served through TCRdb, limited to in-frame sequences with V and J called. Missing clones are a known gap in these copies; in checked studies unresolved V genes cover under half, and the rest lacks a known reason. V and J calls and clone size are as listed in that table; D and trimming were resolved from the DNA. In all, the sample holds 160,000 or so clones, and 80% of those were seen once. The ten biggest clones cover approximately 4.5% of the sample.

The CDR3 runs 8 residues from the cysteine to the phenylalanine. The entry retains the CDR3 DNA only, 24 bases that are in frame from base 1. The junction carries 7 bases between V and J, which are trimmed by 7 bases and 15 bases respectively. The germline V gene (reference sequence) sets CDR1 to WNHNN and CDR2 to SYGVQD. The receptor comes from a man aged 25 to 40 in good health and CMV-seronegative. The chain was built from TRBV10-1 and TRBJ2-4, and the D gene may be TRBD2, 5 bases matching. Sequencing was carried out using PBMCs. The CDR3 in this case is CASTEGYF. The nucleotide sequence is TGCGCCAGCACCGAGGGGTACTTC.